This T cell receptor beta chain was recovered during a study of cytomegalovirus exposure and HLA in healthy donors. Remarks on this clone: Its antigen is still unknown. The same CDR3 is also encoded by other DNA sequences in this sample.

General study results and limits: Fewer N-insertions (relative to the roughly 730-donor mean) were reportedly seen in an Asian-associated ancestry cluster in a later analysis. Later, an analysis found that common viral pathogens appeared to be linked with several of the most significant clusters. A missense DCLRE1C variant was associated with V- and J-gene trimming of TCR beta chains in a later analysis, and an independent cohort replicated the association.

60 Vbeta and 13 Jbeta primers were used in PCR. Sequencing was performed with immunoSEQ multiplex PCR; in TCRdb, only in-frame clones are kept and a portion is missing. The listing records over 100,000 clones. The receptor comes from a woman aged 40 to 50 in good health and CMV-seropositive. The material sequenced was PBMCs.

The CDR3 loop is CASSQEGRKETQYF. DNA for the CDR3: TGCGCCAGCAGCCAAGAGGGGAGAAAAGAGACCCAGTACTTC. V gene TRBV4-1 combines with J gene TRBJ2-5; weak D call: TRBD2 (5 bases). This CDR3 is 14 amino acids long. V lost 0 bases and J 3 bases, leaving 8 bases between the germline ends. In germline, CDR1 is MGHRA, CDR2 YSYEKL.